These T cell receptor beta chains were read from a single sample in a study of a mutant IDH1 vaccine in newly diagnosed glioma. No antigen has been assigned to these receptors. Libraries were prepared by immunoSEQ multiplex PCR; TCRdb keeps only in-frame clonotypes and omits some of them. The table has tens of thousands of clones, under 85% seen once; the top ten hold less than 9.5%. Sample: PBMCs, taken from a glioma patient whose treatment included an IDH1 peptide vaccine. The receptors originated from a man aged 35 to 55 with glioma. Some clones in this sample may be carry-over from other donors' samples. CDR3s include the opening cysteine and the closing phenylalanine or tryptophan. The D gene is left open where the match is weak. Expanded clones are given a class, and other clones once, few, many or no size at all.

>TRBJ1-2|.|.|TRBV20-1
TGCAGTGCCTTAGAAAACTATGGCTACACCTTC
CSALENYGYTF
>TRBJ1-5|.|.|TRBV7-2
TGTGCCAGCAGCTTCACAGGGTCGGGCAATCAGCCCCAGCATTTT
CASSFTGSGNQPQHF
>TRBJ1-4|TRBD1|few|TRBV20-1
TGCAGTGCTACGGACAGGGCAATCTTT
CSATDRAIF
>TRBJ1-2|TRBD1|.|TRBV23-1
TGCGCCAGCAGTAATCCAGGGGGCAGGCGGAACTATGGCTACACCTTC
CASSNPGGRRNYGYTF
>TRBJ1-2|.|.|TRBV5-6
TGTGCCAGCAGCACCCCGGGACTCGAGTTCTATGGCTACACCTTC
CASSTPGLEFYGYTF
>TRBJ2-3|.|.|TRBV18
TGTGCCAGCTCACCCCTCACCGTGGGGGTTCACACAGATACGCAGTATTTT
CASSPLTVGVHTDTQYF
>TRBJ2-3|.|.|TRBV11-3
TGTGCCAGCAGCTTAGACCGGACAGATACGCAGTATTTT
CASSLDRTDTQYF
>TRBJ1-5|.|few|TRBV5-1
TGCGCCAGCAGCTTAGGGGTCCCAAGCAATCAGCCCCAGCATTTT
CASSLGVPSNQPQHF
>TRBJ1-4|.|once|TRBV4-1
TGCGCCAGCAGCCAAGAGGGGGTTGCAACTAATGAAAAACTGTTTTTT
CASSQEGVATNEKLFF
>TRBJ1-5|.|.|TRBV2
TGTGCCAGCAGTGAAGCGCTTCCGCAGGGAATGCCGCCCCAGCATTTT
CASSEALPQGMPPQHF
>TRBJ1-6|.|.|TRBV30
TGTGCCTGGAATCTAGCCGGGACGTATAATTCACCCCTCCACTTT
CAWNLAGTYNSPLHF
>TRBJ1-5|TRBD1|.|TRBV29-1
TGCAGCGTTGGAGGGGCAGGGGGTCAGCCCCAGCATTTT
CSVGGAGGQPQHF
>TRBJ2-7|.|.|TRBV5-4
TGTGCCAGCAGCTTCGGAGGCAGGACCTACGAGCAGTACTTC
CASSFGGRTYEQYF
>TRBJ2-3|.|once|TRBV30
TGTGCCTGGAGCGTCCAGGGGACAGATACGCAGTATTTT
CAWSVQGTDTQYF
>TRBJ1-2|TRBD1|.|TRBV19
TGTGCCAGTAGTATAGGAACAGTCGGACAGGTGTATGGCTACACCTTC
CASSIGTVGQVYGYTF
>TRBJ1-3|.|once|TRBV15
TGTGCCACCAGCAGAGACAGTCACTCTGGAAACACCATATATTTT
CATSRDSHSGNTIYF
>TRBJ2-7|TRBD2|.|TRBV5-1
TGCGCCAGCAGCTTGCGGGCGGGGGGGAGCTACGAGCAGTACTTC
CASSLRAGGSYEQYF
>TRBJ1-5|.|.|TRBV19
TGTGCCACGGGAGATTGGGGCAATCAGCCCCAGCATTTT
CATGDWGNQPQHF
>TRBJ2-3|TRBD2|once|TRBV19
TGTGCCACCAAGGGACTAGCGGGCAGCACAGATACGCAGTATTTT
CATKGLAGSTDTQYF
>TRBJ2-1|.|.|TRBV6-4
TGTGCCAGCAGTGACTCGGAGGGGGCAGGGAATGAGCAGTTCTTC
CASSDSEGAGNEQFF
>TRBJ1-2|.|once|TRBV18
TGTGCCAGCTCACCACCAGGGAGAATCTATGGCTACACCTTC
CASSPPGRIYGYTF
>TRBJ1-4|TRBD1|.|TRBV5-1
TGCGCCAGCAGCGTACGACAGGGGGGGTATGAAAAACTGTTTTTT
CASSVRQGGYEKLFF
>TRBJ1-5|.|.|TRBV7-8
TGTGCCAGCAGCTTCGCGAATCAGCCCCAGCATTTT
CASSFANQPQHF
>TRBJ1-4|.|.|TRBV15
TGTGCCACCAGCAAAGACGGACGATGGAATGAAAAACTGTTTTTT
CATSKDGRWNEKLFF
>TRBJ1-5|.|.|TRBV4-1
TGCGCCAGCAGCCACCCAGGACAGAGAGCAAATCAGCCCCAGCATTTT
CASSHPGQRANQPQHF
>TRBJ2-2|.|.|TRBV10-3
TGTGCCACCTCCTCGACACCGACGGGGGGGGAGCTGTTTTTT
CATSSTPTGGELFF
>TRBJ2-1|.|.|TRBV9
TGTGCCAGCAGCGTACGGACAGACGAAAACAATGAGCAGTTCTTC
CASSVRTDENNEQFF
>TRBJ1-2|.|once|TRBV5-4
TGTGCCAGCAGCTTGGGACAGATCTATGGCTACACCTTC
CASSLGQIYGYTF
>TRBJ2-5|.|once|TRBV7-9
TGTGCCAGCAGCTCGGGACGGCTAGAAGAGACCCAGTACTTC
CASSSGRLEETQYF
>TRBJ2-3|.|.|TRBV30
TGTGCCCGCAGGGAGGACCGACACACAGATACGCAGTATTTT
CARREDRHTDTQYF
>TRBJ2-7|.|.|TRBV10-2
TGCGCCAGCAGTGACCCCGGGCCGACTTACTCCTACGAGCAGTACTTC
CASSDPGPTYSYEQYF
>TRBJ1-4|.|.|TRBV7-9
TGTGCCAGCAGCTTAGGCGGTTTTACGGCCAGCGTCAATGAAAAACTGTTTTTT
CASSLGGFTASVNEKLFF
>TRBJ1-6|.|.|TRBV6-5
TGTGCCAGCAGTTACGGGGCCAATTCACCCCTCCACTTT
CASSYGANSPLHF
>TRBJ2-3|.|.|TRBV5-6
TGTGCCAGCAACACGGGACCTCGCACAGATACGCAGTATTTT
CASNTGPRTDTQYF
>TRBJ1-5|.|.|TRBV5-1
TGCGCCAGCAGCCCGGACCCGACAGGAGGATATCAGCCCCAGCATTTT
CASSPDPTGGYQPQHF
>TRBJ1-4|.|.|TRBV9
TGTGCCAGCAGCGTAGTGGGGGATGGTGAAAAACTGTTTTTT
CASSVVGDGEKLFF
>TRBJ2-7|.|.|TRBV4-3
TGCGCCAGCAGCCAAGATGGGGGGCCTACCTACGAGCAGTACTTC
CASSQDGGPTYEQYF
>TRBJ1-5|TRBD1|.|TRBV2
TGTGCCACAACCAGGGGGGGAGGAGGGGGTAGGCCCCAGCATTTT
CATTRGGGGGRPQHF
>TRBJ2-7|.|.|TRBV7-6
TGTGCCAGCAGCTTAGAAGGTCCGGGCGAGCAGTACTTC
CASSLEGPGEQYF
>TRBJ1-2|.|.|TRBV4-1
TGCGCCAGCAGCCAAGATCGAAGAGGGACAAACTATGGCTACACCTTC
CASSQDRRGTNYGYTF
>TRBJ2-7|.|.|TRBV4-3
TGCGCCAGCAGCCAAGATTCGGGCAGCGCCTTCTCCTACGAGCAGTACTTC
CASSQDSGSAFSYEQYF